The source of this T cell receptor beta chain is a study of spatial heterogeneity in lung cancer. Study-wide background: Counts of TCR transcripts in tumor regions tracked strongly with a T cell module score that came from matched bulk RNA-seq. Study-level results: Tumor mutation counts were tracked by expanded intratumoral alpha and beta TCR counts. Counts for ubiquitous and regional expanded TCRs went along with ubiquitous and regional nonsynonymous mutations, respectively.

TCRdb recomputed calls from the 5' RACE reads with MiXCR, one row per CDR3 protein. This repertoire shows thousands of distinct CDR3 sequences, roughly an eighth found once; its top ten account for 14%. This clonotype occurred many times. The antigen remains unidentified. Time point described: sample taken at primary tumor resection. Donation came from 70 or so patients with untreated early-stage non-small cell lung cancer. Unsorted whole RNA of tumor, nontumor lung or frozen PBMC was sequenced. This TCR came from a male donor with early-stage non-small cell lung cancer. The sequencing used lung tumor tissue, collected at surgery.

The CDR3 loop is CASSLGGGTYNEQFF. The CDR3 coding sequence is TGTGCCAGCAGCTTAGGCGGGGGCACTTACAATGAGCAGTTCTTC. The chain joins TRBV7-4 to TRBJ2-1; tentative D call: TRBD2 (7 bases). V dropped 1 base and J dropped 4 bases, with 11 bases sitting between them. The CDR3 runs 15 residues. Germline V CDR1 and CDR2: SGHVT, SQSDAQ.